Listed below are T cell receptor beta chains from one sample, sequenced in a study of cytomegalovirus exposure and HLA in healthy donors. Profiled with immunoSEQ multiplex PCR; TCRdb holds only in-frame clones, not every one. Recorded for this sample: over 100,000 clones. The specimen sequenced was PBMCs. The receptors shown here come from a woman aged 40-49 years in good health and CMV-seropositive. CDR3s include the opening cysteine and the closing phenylalanine or tryptophan. Each record gives: V gene, CDR3 length, J gene, CDR3 protein.

TRBV19,17,TRBJ2-2,CASSIRGMARATGELFF
TRBV30,16,TRBJ1-5,CAWSHFRQGARQPQHF
TRBV9,17,TRBJ2-7,CASSAPLTTSGRDEQYF
TRBV29-1,15,TRBJ2-1,CSVDSRERSYNEQFF
TRBV5-8,13,TRBJ1-5,CASSYLSNQPQHF
TRBV5-1,13,TRBJ2-7,CASSPEARREQYF
TRBV18,15,TRBJ1-4,CASSPSGSTNEKLFF
TRBV28,12,TRBJ2-7,CASSFTSYEQYF
TRBV9,14,TRBJ2-1,CASSPQGTSQKEFF
TRBV7-2,15,TRBJ2-1,CASSLIRTGLDEQFF
TRBV9,14,TRBJ1-1,CASSVAPGRTEAFF
TRBV28,15,TRBJ1-1,CASFDPGTGNTEAFF